This T cell receptor beta chain was retrieved from a study of beta chain features in type 1 diabetes. Overall study findings and caveats: TCRB CDR3s from Type 1 diabetes patients were moderately but significantly shorter in all four CD4+ subsets. Compared with healthy donors, patients appeared to share more similar naive, central memory and regulatory TCRB repertoires.

CDR1 is GTSNPN and CDR2 is SVGIG in the germline V gene (reference sequence). The length of the CDR3 is 13 residues. Trimming removed 2 bases from V and 7 bases from J; junction bases left unmatched: 2. Of note for this clone: The antigen is not known.

Since all of the isolated RNA was reverse transcribed, expressed TCRB transcripts were what got sequenced. The table came from immunoSEQ multiplex PCR; TCRdb's copy has only in-frame clones and leaves some out. The sample carries just over 600,000 clones, about 16% recorded once. This TCR was recovered from a man between 18 and 35 years old in good health. Sequencing was done on a sample of naive CD4+ T cells from blood. The gene calls are TRBV30 and TRBJ1-6, with TRBD1 matching 7 bases. This chain's CDR3 is CAWSTGVNSPLHF. In DNA, the CDR3 is TGTGCCTGGAGTACAGGGGTCAATTCACCCCTCCACTTT.